The next 9 T cell receptor beta chains were all read from a single sample in a study of T-cell memory formation after mild COVID-19. Each CDR3 protein gets one entry after TCRdb re-called the 5' RACE reads with MiXCR. The table records hundreds of thousands of distinct CDR3 sequences, around a quarter of them present only once. The source material was PBMCs or a T cell subset sorted from them (not recorded which). Source of these receptors: an adult woman who had mild COVID-19 (a few samples of this study predate the infection). Cell type and time point are not known.

V and J are TRBV4-3 and TRBJ2-3, with D unclear. Trimming removed 0 bases from V and 3 bases from J, with 10 bases in between. Germline CDR1 is LGHNA and CDR2 is YSLEER. This CDR3 comprises 15 residues. The CDR3 loop is CASSQDEGWTDTQYF. CDR3 nucleotides: TGCGCCAGCAGCCAAGATGAAGGGTGGACAGATACGCAGTATTTT.

There are a few counts of this clonotype. The chain uses TRBV6-5 and TRBJ2-1, with 10 positions matching TRBD2. Trimming removed 10 bases from V and 12 bases from J; junction bases left unmatched: 27. The CDR3 contains 18 residues. Germline-derived CDR1 and CDR2 are MNHEY and SVGAGI. The CDR3 reads CAILPVGSRLAGLYGQFF. DNA for the CDR3: TGTGCCATCCTCCCCGTGGGGTCCCGACTAGCGGGTTTATACGGGCAGTTCTTC.

The chain uses TRBV7-2 and TRBJ2-3, with a weak D call TRBD2 (6 bases). Germline loops: CDR1 SGHTA, CDR2 FQGNSA. Trimming removed 3 bases at V and 0 bases at J, with 16 bases between. CDR3 size: 17 residues. This CDR3 is CASSFPEGPSSTDTQYF. As DNA, the CDR3 is TGTGCCAGCAGCTTCCCGGAGGGCCCATCTAGCACAGATACGCAGTATTTT. The variable domain in full, with the rest retrieved from reference TRBV7-2 and TRBJ2-3, is GAGVSQSPSNKVTEKGKDVELRCDPISGHTALYWYRQSLGQGLEFLIYFQGNSAPDKSGLPSDRFSAERTGGSVSTLTIQRTQQEDSAVYLCASSFPEGPSSTDTQYFGPGTRLTVL.

V and J are TRBV7-9 and TRBJ2-2, with D perhaps TRBD1 (6 bases). In germline, CDR1 is SEHNR, CDR2 FQNEAQ (reference sequence). This CDR3 has 15 amino acids. V was shortened by 2 bases and J by 1 base, with 8 bases between the two germline ends. The CDR3 sequence is CASSLRRGNTGELFF. The CDR3 coding sequence is TGTGCCAGCAGCTTACGCAGGGGGAACACCGGGGAGCTGTTTTTT.

This clonotype was found a few times. V usage is TRBV9 and J usage is TRBJ2-7; 7 bases map to TRBD1. The CDR3 loop spans 15 amino acids. J gave up 7 bases and V 3 bases, and 13 bases lay outside the gene matches. Germline CDR1 and CDR2: SGDLS and YYNGEE. The CDR3 region is CASSARADRVEEQYF. The CDR3 nucleotides are TGTGCCAGCAGCGCACGGGCCGACAGGGTGGAGGAGCAGTACTTC.

The chain uses TRBV20-1 and TRBJ1-1; possible D gene TRBD1, 6 bases. The CDR3 loop spans 14 amino acids. From germline, CDR1 is DFQATT and CDR2 SNEGSKA (reference sequence). Trimming removed 2 bases at V and 0 bases at J, with 10 bases between. The CDR3 protein is CSARTTGMNTEAFF. In DNA form, the CDR3 reads TGCAGTGCTAGAACCACAGGGATGAACACTGAAGCTTTCTTT.

The CDR3 loop reads CATSVASNQPQHF. The CDR3 coding sequence is TGTGCCACCAGTGTGGCTAGCAATCAGCCCCAGCATTTT. The chain joins TRBV24-1 to TRBJ1-5; D gene unclear. Trimming cost V 5 bases and J 0 bases, with 4 bases left between them. CDR1 and CDR2 (germline): KGHDR, SFDVKD. The CDR3 is made up of 13 amino acids.

The rearrangement links TRBV7-9 to TRBJ2-5; weak D call: TRBD2 (5 bases). This CDR3 spans 14 amino acids. V was cut by 2 bases and J by 5 bases, with 12 bases left in between. CDR1 is SEHNR, CDR2 FQNEAQ, per germline (reference sequence). The CDR3 coding sequence is TGTGCCAGCAGCTTACTAGCAGTCGAGGAGACCCAGTACTTC. This codes for CASSLLAVEETQYF.

The chain links TRBV7-6 to TRBJ2-5, with 11 positions matching TRBD1. CDR3 length: 17 amino acids. Germline values: CDR1 SGHVS, CDR2 FNYEAQ. With 5 bases clipped from V and 5 bases from J, the junction kept 13 bases outside the gene matches. The CDR3 DNA follows: TGTGCCAGCAGCACTCGAAGGACAGGGGGCGTTGGGGAGACCCAGTACTTC. It specifies CASSTRRTGGVGETQYF.